This T cell receptor (beta chain) appears in the sequencing data of a study of T cells after yellow fever vaccination. Germline V gene data show CDR1 as KGHSH and CDR2 as LQKENI. V was trimmed by 0 bases and J by 12 bases, leaving 11 bases between them. The CDR3 is 12 residues long. General study findings and limits: FACS-sorted repertoires could contain abundant clonotypes contaminating from the bulk population. Some clonotypes, a small share, were shared between CD4 and CD8 compartments.

Each CDR3 protein is one row after TCRdb ran MiXCR on the 5' RACE reads. The sample lists some 600,000 distinct CDR3 sequences, roughly an eighth seen once, with about 15% in the top ten. As regards this clonotype: Its antigen is not identified.

This TCR was sampled from a man aged 25 to 40 who received the YFV17D yellow fever vaccine. The source was PBMCs, collected on the day of the yellow fever booster vaccination. The chain couples TRBV18 to TRBJ1-2; tentative D call: TRBD1 (5 bases). CDR3 DNA: TGTGCCAGCTCACCACCGGGGAGGGGAGACACCTTC. Amino acids: CASSPPGRGDTF.